The sample holds one count of the clone carrying this TCR beta chain. Profiled with immunoSEQ multiplex PCR; TCRdb holds only in-frame clones, not every one. This table has 10,000 to 15,000 clones, nearly 65% appearing once. The sample is drawn from a study of T cells in tumors after PD-1 blockade. Across the study: Excluded were patients with checkpoint blockade, immunosuppressants, or radiotherapy or other anti-cancer therapy within 4 weeks.

Tumor biopsies came from the same primary tumor site before and after PD-1 blockade. The CDR3 consists of 12 residues. CDR1 and CDR2 (germline): LGHDT, YNNKEL (reference sequence). V was pared by 3 bases and J by 6 bases, with 6 bases between. The chain carries TRBV3-1 (or the pseudogene TRBV3-2) and TRBJ2-1; D unclear. This receptor was taken from a human donor with cutaneous squamous cell carcinoma. The sample was tumor tissue, taken before anti-PD-1 treatment. DNA for the CDR3: TGTGCCAGCAGCCACGGCGGCAATGAGCAGTTCTTC. Encoded protein: CASSHGGNEQFF.